This entry features one T cell receptor beta chain sequence. This sample stems from a study of blood T cell repertoires in COVID-19. Whole-study context: Sites in the United States, Italy and Spain provided acute and convalescent COVID-19 samples. The cDNA or gDNA used as material had been derived from T cells, B-cell-depleted T cells, or PBMCs.

The V segment lost 0 bases and the J segment 8 bases; nucleotides outside the gene matches: 5. This CDR3 has 14 residues. Germline V CDR1 and CDR2: SGDLS, YYNGEE. The authors' processing: Amplified reference gene primers provided the basis for estimating nucleated cell counts. TCRdb keeps only in-frame clones here, not all; method: immunoSEQ multiplex PCR. V, J and clone size reflect that table, while D and trimming were determined from the DNA. Of tens of thousands of clones listed, 65% to 85% are singletons. This receptor was taken from a woman aged 60-75 years with acute or convalescent COVID-19. What was sequenced was peripheral blood. The chain links TRBV9 to TRBJ1-2, with 9 bases lining up with TRBD1. CDR3: CASSVGDRAGGYTF. CDR3 coding DNA: TGTGCCAGCAGCGTAGGGGACAGGGCGGGAGGCTACACCTTC. Variable domain in full (rest from reference TRBV9 and TRBJ1-2): DSGVTQTPKHLITATGQRVTLRCSPRSGDLSVYWYQQSLDQGLQFLIQYYNGEERAKGNILERFSAQQFPDLHSELNLSSLELGDSALYFCASSVGDRAGGYTFGSGTRLTVV.